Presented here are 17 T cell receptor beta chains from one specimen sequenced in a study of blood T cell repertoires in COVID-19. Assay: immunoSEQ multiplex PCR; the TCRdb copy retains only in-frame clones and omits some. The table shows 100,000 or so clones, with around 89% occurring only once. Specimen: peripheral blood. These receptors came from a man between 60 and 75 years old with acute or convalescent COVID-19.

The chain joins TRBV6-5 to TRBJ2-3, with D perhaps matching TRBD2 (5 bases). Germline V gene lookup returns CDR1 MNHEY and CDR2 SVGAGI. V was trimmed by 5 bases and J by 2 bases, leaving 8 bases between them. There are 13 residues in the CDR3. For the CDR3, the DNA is TGTGCCAGCAGTCGGGGTTCCACAGATACGCAGTATTTT. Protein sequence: CASSRGSTDTQYF.

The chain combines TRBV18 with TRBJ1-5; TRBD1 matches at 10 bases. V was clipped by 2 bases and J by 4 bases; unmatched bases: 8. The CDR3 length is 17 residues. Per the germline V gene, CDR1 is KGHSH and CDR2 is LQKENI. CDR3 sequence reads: CASSPMRTGGGNQPQHF. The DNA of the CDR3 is TGTGCCAGCTCACCAATGCGGACAGGGGGGGGAAATCAGCCCCAGCATTTT.

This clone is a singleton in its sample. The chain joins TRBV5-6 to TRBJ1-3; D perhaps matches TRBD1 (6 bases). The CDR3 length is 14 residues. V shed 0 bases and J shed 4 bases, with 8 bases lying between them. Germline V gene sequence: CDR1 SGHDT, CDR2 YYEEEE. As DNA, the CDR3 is TGTGCCAGCAGCTTGGTCGACAGGGGAAACACCATATATTTT. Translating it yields CASSLVDRGNTIYF.

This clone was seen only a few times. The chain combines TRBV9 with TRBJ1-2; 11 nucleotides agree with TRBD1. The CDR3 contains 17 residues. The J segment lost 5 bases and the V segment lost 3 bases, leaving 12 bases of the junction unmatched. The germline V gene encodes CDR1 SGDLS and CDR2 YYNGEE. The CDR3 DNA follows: TGTGCCAGCAGCGGATACCGGACAGGGGGCCCGCCTTATGGCTACACCTTC. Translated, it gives CASSGYRTGGPPYGYTF.

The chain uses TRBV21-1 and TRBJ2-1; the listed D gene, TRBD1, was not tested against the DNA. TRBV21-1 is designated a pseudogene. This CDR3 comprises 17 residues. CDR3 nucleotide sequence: TGTGCCAGCAGCAAAAGGAGGGTGGGACAGGGCTACAATGAGCAGTTCTTC. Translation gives CASSKRRVGQGYNEQFF.

This chain's CDR3 is CASSAGVGYTF. In DNA form, the CDR3 reads TGTGCCAGTAGTGCCGGGGTCGGCTACACCTTC. The chain uses TRBV19 and TRBJ1-2; no definite D call. This CDR3 contains 11 residues. Trimming pared 5 bases from V and 8 bases from J, leaving 9 bases between. CDR1 and CDR2 (germline): LNHDA, SQIVND (reference sequence). Full variable domain (outside the CDR3, taken from reference TRBV19 and TRBJ1-2): DGGITQSPKYLFRKEGQNVTLSCEQNLNHDAMYWYRQDPGQGLRLIYYSQIVNDFQKGDIAEGYSVSREKKESFPLTVTSAQKNPTAFYLCASSAGVGYTFGSGTRLTVV.

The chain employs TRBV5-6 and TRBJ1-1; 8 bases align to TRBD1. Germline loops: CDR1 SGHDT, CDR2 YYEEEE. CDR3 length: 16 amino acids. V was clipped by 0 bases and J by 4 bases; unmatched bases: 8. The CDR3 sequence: CASSLGTGLSGTEAFF. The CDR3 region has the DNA TGTGCCAGCAGCTTGGGGACAGGGTTATCGGGCACTGAAGCTTTCTTT.

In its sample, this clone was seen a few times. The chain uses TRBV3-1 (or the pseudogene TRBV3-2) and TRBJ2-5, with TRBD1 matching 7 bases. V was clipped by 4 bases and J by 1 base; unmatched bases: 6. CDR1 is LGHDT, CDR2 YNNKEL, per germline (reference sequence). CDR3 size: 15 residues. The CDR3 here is CASSLRTGFQETQYF. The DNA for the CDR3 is TGTGCCAGCAGCCTCAGGACAGGTTTCCAAGAGACCCAGTACTTC.

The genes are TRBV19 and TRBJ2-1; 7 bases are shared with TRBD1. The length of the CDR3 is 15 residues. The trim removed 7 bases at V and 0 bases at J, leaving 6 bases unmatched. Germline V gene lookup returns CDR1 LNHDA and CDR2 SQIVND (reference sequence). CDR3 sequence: CASNPDRSSYNEQFF. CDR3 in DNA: TGTGCCAGTAACCCGGACAGGAGCTCCTACAATGAGCAGTTCTTC.

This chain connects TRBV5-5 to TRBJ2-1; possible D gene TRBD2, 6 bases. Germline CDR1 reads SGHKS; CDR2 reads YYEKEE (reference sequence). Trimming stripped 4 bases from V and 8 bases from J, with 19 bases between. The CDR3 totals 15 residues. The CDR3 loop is CASSPAREVVDEQFF. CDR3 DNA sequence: TGTGCCAGCAGCCCCGCCAGGGAGGTGGTTGATGAGCAGTTCTTC. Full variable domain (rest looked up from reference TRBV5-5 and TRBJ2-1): DAGVTQSPTHLIKTRGQQVTLRCSPISGHKSVSWYQQVLGQGPQFIFQYYEKEERGRGNFPDRFSARQFPNYSSELNVNALLLGDSALYLCASSPAREVVDEQFFGPGTRLTVL.

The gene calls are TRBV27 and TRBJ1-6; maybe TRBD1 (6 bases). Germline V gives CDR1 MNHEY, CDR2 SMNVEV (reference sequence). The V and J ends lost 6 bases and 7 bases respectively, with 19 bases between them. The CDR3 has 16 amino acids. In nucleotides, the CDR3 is TGTGCCAGCAGGGGGGTGGCAGGGACACCCAATTCACCCCTCCACTTT. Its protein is CASRGVAGTPNSPLHF.

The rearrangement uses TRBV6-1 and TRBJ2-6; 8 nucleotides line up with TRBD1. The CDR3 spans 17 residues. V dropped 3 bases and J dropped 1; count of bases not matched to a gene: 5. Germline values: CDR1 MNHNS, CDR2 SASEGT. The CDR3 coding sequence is TGTGCCAGCAGTGAGACAGGGGTTGGTTCTGGGGCCAACGTCCTGACTTTC. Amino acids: CASSETGVGSGANVLTF.

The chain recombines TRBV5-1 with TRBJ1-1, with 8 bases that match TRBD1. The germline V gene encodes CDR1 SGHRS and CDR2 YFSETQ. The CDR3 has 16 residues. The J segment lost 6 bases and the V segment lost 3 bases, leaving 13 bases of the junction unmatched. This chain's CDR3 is CASSWAFGQGAAEAFF. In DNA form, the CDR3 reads TGCGCCAGCAGCTGGGCCTTCGGCCAGGGGGCCGCTGAAGCTTTCTTT.

The CDR3 coding sequence is TGTGCCAGCAGCTTGGACAGTCCCCACAATGAGCAGTTCTTC. Translation: CASSLDSPHNEQFF. The rearrangement joins TRBV5-4 to TRBJ2-1; no definite D call. The V gene lost 0 bases and the J gene lost 5 bases, with 9 bases spanning the gap. Germline CDR1 SGHNT, CDR2 YYREEE (reference sequence). CDR3 size: 14 residues. Filled out from reference TRBV5-4 and TRBJ2-1, the complete variable domain reads ETGVTQSPTHLIKTRGQQVTLRCSSQSGHNTVSWYQQALGQGPQFIFQYYREEENGRGNFPPRFSGLQFPNYSSELNVNALELDDSALYLCASSLDSPHNEQFFGPGTRLTVL.

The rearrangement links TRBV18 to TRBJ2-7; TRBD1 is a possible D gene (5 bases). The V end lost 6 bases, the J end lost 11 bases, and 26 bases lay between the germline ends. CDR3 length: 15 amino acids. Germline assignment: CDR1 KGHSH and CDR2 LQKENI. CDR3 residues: CASSIREQVSGNKYF. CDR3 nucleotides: TGTGCCAGCTCCATTAGGGAACAGGTCTCGGGTAACAAGTACTTC.

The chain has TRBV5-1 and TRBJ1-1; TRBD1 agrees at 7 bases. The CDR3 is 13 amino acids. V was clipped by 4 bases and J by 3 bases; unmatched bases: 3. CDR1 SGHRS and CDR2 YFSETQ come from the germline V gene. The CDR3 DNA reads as TGCGCCAGCAGCATTACAGGGGACACTGAAGCTTTCTTT. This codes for CASSITGDTEAFF.

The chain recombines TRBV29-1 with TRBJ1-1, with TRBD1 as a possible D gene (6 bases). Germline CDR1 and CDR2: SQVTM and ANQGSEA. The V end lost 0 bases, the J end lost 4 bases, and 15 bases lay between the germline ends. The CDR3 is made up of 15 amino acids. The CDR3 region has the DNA TGCAGCGTTGAAGAGTCTCCAGGGGTAGGCACTGAAGCTTTCTTT. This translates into CSVEESPGVGTEAFF.